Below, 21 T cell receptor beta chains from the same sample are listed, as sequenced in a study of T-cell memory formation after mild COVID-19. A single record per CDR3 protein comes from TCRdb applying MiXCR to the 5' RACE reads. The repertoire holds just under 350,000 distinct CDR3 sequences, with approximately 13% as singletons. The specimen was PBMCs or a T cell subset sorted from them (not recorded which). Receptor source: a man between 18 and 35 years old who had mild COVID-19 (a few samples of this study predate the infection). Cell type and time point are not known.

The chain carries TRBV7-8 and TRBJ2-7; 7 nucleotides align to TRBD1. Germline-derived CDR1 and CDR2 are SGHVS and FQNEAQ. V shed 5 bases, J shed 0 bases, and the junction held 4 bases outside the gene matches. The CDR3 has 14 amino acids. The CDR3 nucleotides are TGTGCCAGCAGCATCCGGGACAGCTCCTACGAGCAGTACGTC. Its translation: CASSIRDSSYEQYV.

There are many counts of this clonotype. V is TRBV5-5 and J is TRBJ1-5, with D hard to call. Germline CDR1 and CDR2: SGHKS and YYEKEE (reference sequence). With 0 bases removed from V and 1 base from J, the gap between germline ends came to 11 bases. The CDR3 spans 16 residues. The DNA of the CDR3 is TGTGCCAGCAGCTTGGGGACCTTTGGCAGCAATCAGCCCCAGCATTTT. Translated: CASSLGTFGSNQPQHF. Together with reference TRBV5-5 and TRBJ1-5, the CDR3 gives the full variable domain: DAGVTQSPTHLIKTRGQQVTLRCSPISGHKSVSWYQQVLGQGPQFIFQYYEKEERGRGNFPDRFSARQFPNYSSELNVNALLLGDSALYLCASSLGTFGSNQPQHFGDGTRLSIL.

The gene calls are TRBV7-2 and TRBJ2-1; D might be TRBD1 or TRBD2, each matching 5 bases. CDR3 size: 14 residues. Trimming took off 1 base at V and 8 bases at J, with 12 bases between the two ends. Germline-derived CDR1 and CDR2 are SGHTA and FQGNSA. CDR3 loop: CASSLGGTNDEQFF. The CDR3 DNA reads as TGTGCCAGCAGCTTAGGGGGGACGAACGATGAGCAGTTCTTC.

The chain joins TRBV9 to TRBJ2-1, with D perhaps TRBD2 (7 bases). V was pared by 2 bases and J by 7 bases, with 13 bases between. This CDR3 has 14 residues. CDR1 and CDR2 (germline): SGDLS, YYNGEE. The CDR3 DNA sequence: TGTGCCAGCAGCGTTGAGGGGAGGGGGAATGAGCAGTTCTTC. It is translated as CASSVEGRGNEQFF. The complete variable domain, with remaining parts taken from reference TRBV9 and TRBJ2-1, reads DSGVTQTPKHLITATGQRVTLRCSPRSGDLSVYWYQQSLDQGLQFLIQYYNGEERAKGNILERFSAQQFPDLHSELNLSSLELGDSALYFCASSVEGRGNEQFFGPGTRLTVL.

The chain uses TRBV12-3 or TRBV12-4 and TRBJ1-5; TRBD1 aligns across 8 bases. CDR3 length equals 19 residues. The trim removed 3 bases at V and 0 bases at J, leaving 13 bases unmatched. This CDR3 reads CASSLSHLDRAFSNQPQHF. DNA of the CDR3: TGTGCCAGCAGTTTGTCCCACCTGGACAGGGCGTTTAGCAATCAGCCCCAGCATTTT.

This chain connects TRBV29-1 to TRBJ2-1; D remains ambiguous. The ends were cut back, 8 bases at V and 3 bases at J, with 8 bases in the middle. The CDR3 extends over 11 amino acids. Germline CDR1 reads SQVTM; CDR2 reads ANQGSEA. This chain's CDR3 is CSFVGYNEQFF. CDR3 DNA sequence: TGCAGCTTTGTGGGCTACAATGAGCAGTTCTTC.

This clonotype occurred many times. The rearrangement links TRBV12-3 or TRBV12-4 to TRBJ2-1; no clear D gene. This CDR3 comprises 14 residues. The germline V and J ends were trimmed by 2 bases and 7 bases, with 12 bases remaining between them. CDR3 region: CASSLQGTANEQFF. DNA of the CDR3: TGTGCCAGCAGTTTACAAGGAACTGCAAATGAGCAGTTCTTC.

CDR3 region: CASSYSALGGDEQYF. CDR3 DNA sequence: TGTGCCAGCAGTTACTCGGCCTTGGGGGGCGACGAGCAGTACTTC. This rearrangement joins TRBV6-5 to TRBJ2-7; D may correspond to TRBD1 or TRBD2 (6 bases each). The V gene's germline CDR1 is MNHEY and CDR2 SVGAGI. CDR3 length equals 15 residues. V lost 0 bases to trimming and J lost 5 bases, with 14 bases between them.

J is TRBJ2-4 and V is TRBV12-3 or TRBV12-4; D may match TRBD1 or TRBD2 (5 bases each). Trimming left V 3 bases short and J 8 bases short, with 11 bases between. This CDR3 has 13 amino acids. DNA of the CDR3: TGTGCCAGCAGTTTTCTGGGGGTCGACATTCAGTACTTC. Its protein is CASSFLGVDIQYF.

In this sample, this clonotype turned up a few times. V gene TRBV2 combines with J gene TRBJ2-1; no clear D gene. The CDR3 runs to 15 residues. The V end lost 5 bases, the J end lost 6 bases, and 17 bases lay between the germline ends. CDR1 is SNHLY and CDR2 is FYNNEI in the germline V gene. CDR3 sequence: CASSSDGPRRNEQFF. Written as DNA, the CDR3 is TGTGCCAGCAGTTCCGACGGACCGCGCCGCAATGAGCAGTTCTTC. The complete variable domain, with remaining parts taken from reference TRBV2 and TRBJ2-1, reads EPEVTQTPSHQVTQMGQEVILRCVPISNHLYFYWYRQILGQKVEFLVSFYNNEISEKSEIFDDQFSVERPDGSNFTLKIRSTKLEDSAMYFCASSSDGPRRNEQFFGPGTRLTVL.

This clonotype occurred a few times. The CDR3 DNA reads TGCGCCAGCAGCCCGCGAGCGGGGACGCTCACAGATACGCAGTATTTT. Protein product: CASSPRAGTLTDTQYF. The V gene is TRBV4-3, the J gene TRBJ2-3, with TRBD2 matching 7 bases. CDR3 length: 16 amino acids. Per the germline V gene, CDR1 is LGHNA and CDR2 is YSLEER. V gave up 4 bases and J gave up 2 bases; unmatched junction bases: 9.

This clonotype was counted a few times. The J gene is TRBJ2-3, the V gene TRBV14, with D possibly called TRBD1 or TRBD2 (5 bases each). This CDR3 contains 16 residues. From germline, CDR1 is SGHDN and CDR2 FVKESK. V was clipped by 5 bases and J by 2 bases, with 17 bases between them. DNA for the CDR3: TGTGCCAGCAGCAACCGGGACCAACATCCCACAGATACGCAGTATTTT. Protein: CASSNRDQHPTDTQYF.

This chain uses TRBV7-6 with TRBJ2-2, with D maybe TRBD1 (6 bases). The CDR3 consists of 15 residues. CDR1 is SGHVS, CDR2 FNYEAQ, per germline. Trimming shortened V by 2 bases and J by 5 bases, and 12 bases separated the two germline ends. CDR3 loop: CASSLRQVATGELFF. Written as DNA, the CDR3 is TGTGCCAGCAGCTTAAGACAGGTGGCGACCGGGGAGCTGTTTTTT.

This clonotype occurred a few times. CDR3 sequence (DNA): TGCGCCAGCAGCCGGAAGGGAGGGACATCTAGCATGAACACTGAAGCTTTCTTT. Amino acids: CASSRKGGTSSMNTEAFF. The chain recombines TRBV4-1 with TRBJ1-1, with D possibly being TRBD1 (6 bases). This CDR3 contains 18 residues. V lost 4 bases and J 0 bases, leaving 21 bases between the germline ends. CDR1 is MGHRA and CDR2 is YSYEKL in the germline V gene.

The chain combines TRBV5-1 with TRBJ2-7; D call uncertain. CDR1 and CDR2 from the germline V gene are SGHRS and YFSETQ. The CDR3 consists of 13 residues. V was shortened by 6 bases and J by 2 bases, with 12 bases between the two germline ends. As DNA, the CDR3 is TGCGCCAGCACTAAGGGTGGGGCCTACGAGCAGTACTTC. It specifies CASTKGGAYEQYF.

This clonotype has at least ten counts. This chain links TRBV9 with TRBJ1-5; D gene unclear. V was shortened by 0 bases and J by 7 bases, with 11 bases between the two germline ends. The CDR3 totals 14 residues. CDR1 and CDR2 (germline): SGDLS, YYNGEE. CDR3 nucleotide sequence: TGTGCCAGCAGCGTAGCTGGATCGGGGCAGCCCCAGCATTTT. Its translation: CASSVAGSGQPQHF.

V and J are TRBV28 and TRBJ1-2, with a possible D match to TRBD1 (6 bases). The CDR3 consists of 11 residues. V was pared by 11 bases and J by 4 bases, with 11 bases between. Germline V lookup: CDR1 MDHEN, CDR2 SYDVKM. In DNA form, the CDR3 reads TGTGCCGCTGGGACACTCTATGGCTACACCTTC. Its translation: CAAGTLYGYTF.

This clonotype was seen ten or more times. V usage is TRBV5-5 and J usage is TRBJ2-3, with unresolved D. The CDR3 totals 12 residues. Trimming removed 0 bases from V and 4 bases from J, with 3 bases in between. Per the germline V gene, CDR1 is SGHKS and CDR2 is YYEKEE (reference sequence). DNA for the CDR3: TGTGCCAGCAGCTTGGGGGCAGATACGCAGTATTTT. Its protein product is CASSLGADTQYF.

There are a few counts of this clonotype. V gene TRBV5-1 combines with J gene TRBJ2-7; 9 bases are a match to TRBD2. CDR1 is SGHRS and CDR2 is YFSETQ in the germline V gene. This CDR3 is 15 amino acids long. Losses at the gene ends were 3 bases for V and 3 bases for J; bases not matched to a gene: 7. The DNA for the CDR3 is TGCGCCAGCAGCTCCCCGGCGGGGGGGGGCTACGAGCAGTACTTC. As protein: CASSSPAGGGYEQYF.

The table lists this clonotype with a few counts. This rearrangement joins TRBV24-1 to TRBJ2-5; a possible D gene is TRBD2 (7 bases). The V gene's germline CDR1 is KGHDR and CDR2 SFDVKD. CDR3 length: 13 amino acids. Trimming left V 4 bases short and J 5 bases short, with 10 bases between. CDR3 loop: CATSEGGLETQYF. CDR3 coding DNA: TGTGCCACCAGTGAGGGGGGGCTGGAGACCCAGTACTTC.

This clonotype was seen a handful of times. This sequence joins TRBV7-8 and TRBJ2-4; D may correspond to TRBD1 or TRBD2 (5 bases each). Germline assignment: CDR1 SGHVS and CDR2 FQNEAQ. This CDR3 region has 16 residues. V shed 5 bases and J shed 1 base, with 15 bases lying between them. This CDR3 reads CASSLGRLMAKNIQYF. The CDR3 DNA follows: TGTGCCAGCAGCCTGGGACGCCTGATGGCCAAAAACATTCAGTACTTC.